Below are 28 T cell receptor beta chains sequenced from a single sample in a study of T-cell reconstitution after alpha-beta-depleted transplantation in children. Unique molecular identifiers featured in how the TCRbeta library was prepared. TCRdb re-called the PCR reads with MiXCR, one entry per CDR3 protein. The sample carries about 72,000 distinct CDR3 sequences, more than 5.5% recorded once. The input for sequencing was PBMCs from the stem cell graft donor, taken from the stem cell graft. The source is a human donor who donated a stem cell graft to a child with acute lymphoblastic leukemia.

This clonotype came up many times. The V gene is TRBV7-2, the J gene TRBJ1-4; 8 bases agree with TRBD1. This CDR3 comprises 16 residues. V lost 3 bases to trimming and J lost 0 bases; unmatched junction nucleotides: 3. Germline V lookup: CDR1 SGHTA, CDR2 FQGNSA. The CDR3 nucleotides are TGTGCCAGCAGCTTTGGACAGGGTACAACTAATGAAAAACTGTTTTTT. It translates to CASSFGQGTTNEKLFF.

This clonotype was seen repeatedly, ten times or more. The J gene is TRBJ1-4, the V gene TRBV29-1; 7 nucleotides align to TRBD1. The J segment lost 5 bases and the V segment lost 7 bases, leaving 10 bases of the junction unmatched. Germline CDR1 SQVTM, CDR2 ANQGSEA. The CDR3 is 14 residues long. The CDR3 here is CSAGRTGKNEKLFF. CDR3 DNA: TGCAGCGCCGGTCGGACAGGCAAGAATGAAAAACTGTTTTTT.

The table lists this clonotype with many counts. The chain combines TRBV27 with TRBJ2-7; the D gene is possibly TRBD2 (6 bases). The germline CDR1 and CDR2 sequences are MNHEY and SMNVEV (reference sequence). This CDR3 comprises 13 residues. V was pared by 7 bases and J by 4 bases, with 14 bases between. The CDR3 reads CASMAGKFYEQYF. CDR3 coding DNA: TGTGCCAGCATGGCGGGAAAGTTTTACGAGCAGTACTTC.

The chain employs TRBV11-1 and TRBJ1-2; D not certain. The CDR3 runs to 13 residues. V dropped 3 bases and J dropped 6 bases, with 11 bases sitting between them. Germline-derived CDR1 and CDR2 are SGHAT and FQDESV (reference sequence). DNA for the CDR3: TGTGCCAGCAGCTTCGGGAGTGCTAATGGCTACACCTTC. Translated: CASSFGSANGYTF.

The CDR3 reads CASSRGEDYNEQFF. Here the CDR3 DNA reads TGTGCCAGCAGCCGCGGGGAGGACTACAATGAGCAGTTCTTC. This chain connects TRBV5-6 to TRBJ2-1, with a tentative D call TRBD2 (6 bases). The V end lost 4 bases, the J end lost 3 bases, and 11 bases lay between the germline ends. CDR3 length: 14 amino acids. Germline lookup yields CDR1 SGHDT and CDR2 YYEEEE. Combining the CDR3 with reference TRBV5-6 and TRBJ2-1 gives the whole variable domain DAGVTQSPTHLIKTRGQQVTLRCSPKSGHDTVSWYQQALGQGPQFIFQYYEEEERQRGNFPDRFSGHQFPNYSSELNVNALLLGDSALYLCASSRGEDYNEQFFGPGTRLTVL.

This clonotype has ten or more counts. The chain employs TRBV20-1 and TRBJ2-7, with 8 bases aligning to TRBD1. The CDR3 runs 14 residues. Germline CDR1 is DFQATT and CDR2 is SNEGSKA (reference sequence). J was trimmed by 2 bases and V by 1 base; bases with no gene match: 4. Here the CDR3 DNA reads TGCAGTGCTAGAGCTCCGGGACAGGCCTACGAGCAGTACTTC. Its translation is CSARAPGQAYEQYF.

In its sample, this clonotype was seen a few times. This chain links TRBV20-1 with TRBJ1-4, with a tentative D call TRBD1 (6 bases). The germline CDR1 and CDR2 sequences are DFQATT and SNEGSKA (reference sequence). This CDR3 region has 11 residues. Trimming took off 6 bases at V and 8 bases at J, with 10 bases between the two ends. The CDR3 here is CSAKGDEKLFF. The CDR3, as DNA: TGCAGTGCCAAGGGGGACGAAAAACTGTTTTTT.

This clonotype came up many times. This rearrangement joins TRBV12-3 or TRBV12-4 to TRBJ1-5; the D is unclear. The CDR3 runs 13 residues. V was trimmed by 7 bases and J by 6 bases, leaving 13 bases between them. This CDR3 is CASKGPALQPQHF. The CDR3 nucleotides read TGTGCCAGCAAGGGCCCCGCGCTTCAGCCCCAGCATTTT.

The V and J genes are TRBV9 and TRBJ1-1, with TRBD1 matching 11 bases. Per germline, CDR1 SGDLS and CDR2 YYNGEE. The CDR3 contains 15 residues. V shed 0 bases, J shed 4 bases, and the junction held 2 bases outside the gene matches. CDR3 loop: CASSVEGTGGTEAFF. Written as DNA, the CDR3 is TGTGCCAGCAGCGTAGAAGGGACAGGGGGCACTGAAGCTTTCTTT.

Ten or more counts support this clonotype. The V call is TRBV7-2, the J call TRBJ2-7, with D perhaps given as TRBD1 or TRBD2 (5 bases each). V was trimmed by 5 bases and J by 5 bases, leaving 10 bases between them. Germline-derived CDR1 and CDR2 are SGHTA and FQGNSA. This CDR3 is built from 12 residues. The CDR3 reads CASSLGRNEQYF. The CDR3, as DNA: TGTGCCAGCAGCCTGGGACGAAACGAGCAGTACTTC.

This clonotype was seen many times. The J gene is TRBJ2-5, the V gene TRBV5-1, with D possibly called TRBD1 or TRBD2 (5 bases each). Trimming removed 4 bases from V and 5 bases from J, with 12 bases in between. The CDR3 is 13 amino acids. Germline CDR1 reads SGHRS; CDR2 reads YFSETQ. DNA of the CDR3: TGCGCCAGCAGCGCCGGGACGGAGGAGACCCAGTACTTC. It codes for CASSAGTEETQYF.

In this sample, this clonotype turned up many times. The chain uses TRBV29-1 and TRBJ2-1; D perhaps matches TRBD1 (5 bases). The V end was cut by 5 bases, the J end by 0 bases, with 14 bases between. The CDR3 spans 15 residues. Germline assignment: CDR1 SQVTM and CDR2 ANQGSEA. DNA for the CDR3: TGCAGCGTTTGGACGGCCGGACACTCCTACAATGAGCAGTTCTTC. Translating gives CSVWTAGHSYNEQFF.

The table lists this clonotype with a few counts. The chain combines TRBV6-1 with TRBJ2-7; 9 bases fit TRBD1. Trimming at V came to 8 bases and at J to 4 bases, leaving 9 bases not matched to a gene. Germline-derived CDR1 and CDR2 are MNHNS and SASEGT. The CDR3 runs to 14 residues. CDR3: CASPGDRGSYEQYF. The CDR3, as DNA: TGTGCCAGCCCGGGAGACAGGGGGTCGTACGAGCAGTACTTC.

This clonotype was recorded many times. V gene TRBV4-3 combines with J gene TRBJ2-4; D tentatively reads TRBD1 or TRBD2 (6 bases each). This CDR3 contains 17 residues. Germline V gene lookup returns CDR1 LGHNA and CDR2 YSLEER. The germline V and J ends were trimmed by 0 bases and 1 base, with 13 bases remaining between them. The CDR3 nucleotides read TGCGCCAGCAGCCAAGATTCCGGGGGCCGTGCCAAAAACATTCAGTACTTC. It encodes CASSQDSGGRAKNIQYF.

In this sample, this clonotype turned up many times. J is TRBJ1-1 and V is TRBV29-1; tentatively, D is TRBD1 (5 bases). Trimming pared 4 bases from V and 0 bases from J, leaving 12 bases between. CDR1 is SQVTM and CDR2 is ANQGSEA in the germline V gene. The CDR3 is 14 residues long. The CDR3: CSVAGKLMNTEAFF. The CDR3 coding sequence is TGCAGCGTTGCAGGGAAACTCATGAACACTGAAGCTTTCTTT. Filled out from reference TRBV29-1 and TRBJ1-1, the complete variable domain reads SAVISQKPSRDICQRGTSLTIQCQVDSQVTMMFWYRQQPGQSLTLIATANQGSEATYESGFVIDKFPISRPNLTFSTLTVSNMSPEDSSIYLCSVAGKLMNTEAFFGQGTRLTVV.

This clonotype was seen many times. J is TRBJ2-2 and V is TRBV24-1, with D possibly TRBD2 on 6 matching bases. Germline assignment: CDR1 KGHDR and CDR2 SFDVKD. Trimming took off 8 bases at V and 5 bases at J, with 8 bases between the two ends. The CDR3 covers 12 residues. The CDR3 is CATMGTTGELFF. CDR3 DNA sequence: TGTGCCACCATGGGGACTACCGGGGAGCTGTTTTTT.

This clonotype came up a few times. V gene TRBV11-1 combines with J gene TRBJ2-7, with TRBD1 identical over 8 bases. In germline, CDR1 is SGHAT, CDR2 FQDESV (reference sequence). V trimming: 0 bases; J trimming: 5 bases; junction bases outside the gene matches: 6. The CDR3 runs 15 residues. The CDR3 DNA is TGTGCCAGCAGCTTAGCGGAGGACAGGGTACACGAGCAGTACTTC. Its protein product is CASSLAEDRVHEQYF.

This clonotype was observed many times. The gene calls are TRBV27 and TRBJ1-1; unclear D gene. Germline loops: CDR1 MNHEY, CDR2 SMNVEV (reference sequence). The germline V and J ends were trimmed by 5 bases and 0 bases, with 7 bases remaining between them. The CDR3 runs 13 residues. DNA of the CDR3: TGTGCCAGCAGTATTGGTTTGAACACTGAAGCTTTCTTT. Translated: CASSIGLNTEAFF.

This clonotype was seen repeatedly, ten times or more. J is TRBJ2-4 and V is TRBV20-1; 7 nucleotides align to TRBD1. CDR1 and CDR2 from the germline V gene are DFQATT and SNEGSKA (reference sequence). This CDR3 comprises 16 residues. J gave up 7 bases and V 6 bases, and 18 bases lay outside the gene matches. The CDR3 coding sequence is TGCAGTGCGGACGGACAGGCAAGGGGGTGGGATAACATTCAGTACTTC. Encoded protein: CSADGQARGWDNIQYF.

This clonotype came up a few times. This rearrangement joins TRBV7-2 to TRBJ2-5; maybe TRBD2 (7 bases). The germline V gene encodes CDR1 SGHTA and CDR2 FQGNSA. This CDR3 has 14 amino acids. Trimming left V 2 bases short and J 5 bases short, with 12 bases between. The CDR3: CASSLRRGGETQYF. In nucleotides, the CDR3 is TGTGCCAGCAGCTTACGTAGGGGGGGGGAGACCCAGTACTTC. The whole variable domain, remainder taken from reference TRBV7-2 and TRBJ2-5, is GAGVSQSPSNKVTEKGKDVELRCDPISGHTALYWYRQSLGQGLEFLIYFQGNSAPDKSGLPSDRFSAERTGGSVSTLTIQRTQQEDSAVYLCASSLRRGGETQYFGPGTRLLVL.

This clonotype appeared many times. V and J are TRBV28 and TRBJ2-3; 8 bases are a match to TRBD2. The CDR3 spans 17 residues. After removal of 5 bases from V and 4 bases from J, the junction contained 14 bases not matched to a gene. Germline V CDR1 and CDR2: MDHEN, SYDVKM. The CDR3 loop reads CASSPSSGSGWADTQYF. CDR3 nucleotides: TGTGCCAGCAGTCCCTCCAGCGGGAGTGGGTGGGCAGATACGCAGTATTTT.

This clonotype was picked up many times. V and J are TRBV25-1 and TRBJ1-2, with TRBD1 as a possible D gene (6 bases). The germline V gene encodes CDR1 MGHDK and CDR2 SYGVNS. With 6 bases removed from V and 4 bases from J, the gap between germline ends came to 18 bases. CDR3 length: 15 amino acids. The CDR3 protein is CASSGAVQGAYGYTF. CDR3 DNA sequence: TGTGCCAGCAGCGGGGCGGTACAGGGTGCCTATGGCTACACCTTC.

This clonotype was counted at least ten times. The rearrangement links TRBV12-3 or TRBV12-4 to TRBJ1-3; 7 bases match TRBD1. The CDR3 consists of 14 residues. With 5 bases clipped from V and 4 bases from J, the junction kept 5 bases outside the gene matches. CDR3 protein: CASSRQGTGNTIYF. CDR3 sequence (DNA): TGTGCCAGCAGTCGACAGGGTACCGGAAACACCATATATTTT.

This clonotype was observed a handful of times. The CDR3 loop reads CATSDFGRDTGELFF. DNA of the CDR3: TGTGCCACCAGTGATTTTGGGAGAGATACCGGGGAGCTGTTTTTT. The rearrangement uses TRBV24-1 and TRBJ2-2; a possible D gene is TRBD2 (5 bases). From germline, CDR1 is KGHDR and CDR2 SFDVKD. Trimming pared 1 base from V and 5 bases from J, leaving 10 bases between. The length of the CDR3 is 15 residues.

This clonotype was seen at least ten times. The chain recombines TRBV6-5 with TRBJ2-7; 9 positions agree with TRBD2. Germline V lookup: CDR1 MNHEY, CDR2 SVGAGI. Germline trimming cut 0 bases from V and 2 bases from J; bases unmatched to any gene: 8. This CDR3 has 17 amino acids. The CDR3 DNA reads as TGTGCCAGCAGTTACTCCCAGACTAGCGGAATCACCTACGAGCAGTACTTC. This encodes CASSYSQTSGITYEQYF.

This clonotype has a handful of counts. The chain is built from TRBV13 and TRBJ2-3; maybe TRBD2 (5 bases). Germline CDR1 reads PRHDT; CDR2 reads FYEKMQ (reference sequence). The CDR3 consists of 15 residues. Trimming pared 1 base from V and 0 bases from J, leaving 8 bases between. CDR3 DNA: TGTGCCAGCAGCTTAGCGGGGATAAGCACAGATACGCAGTATTTT. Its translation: CASSLAGISTDTQYF.

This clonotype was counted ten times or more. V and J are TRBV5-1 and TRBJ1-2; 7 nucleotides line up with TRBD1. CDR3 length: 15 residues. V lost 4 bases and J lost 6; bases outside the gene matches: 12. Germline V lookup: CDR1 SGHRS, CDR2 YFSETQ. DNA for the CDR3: TGCGCCAGCAGCGCACCCTTGGGACAGAAGGATGGCTACACCTTC. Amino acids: CASSAPLGQKDGYTF.

The CDR3 coding sequence is TGTGCCAGCAGCCCTGACAGGTTGAACCACTATGGCTACACCTTC. Its protein product is CASSPDRLNHYGYTF. J is TRBJ1-2 and V is TRBV7-8; maybe TRBD1 (6 bases). CDR1 and CDR2 from the germline V gene are SGHVS and FQNEAQ. Trimming removed 5 bases from V and 3 bases from J, with 16 bases in between. CDR3 length: 15 residues.